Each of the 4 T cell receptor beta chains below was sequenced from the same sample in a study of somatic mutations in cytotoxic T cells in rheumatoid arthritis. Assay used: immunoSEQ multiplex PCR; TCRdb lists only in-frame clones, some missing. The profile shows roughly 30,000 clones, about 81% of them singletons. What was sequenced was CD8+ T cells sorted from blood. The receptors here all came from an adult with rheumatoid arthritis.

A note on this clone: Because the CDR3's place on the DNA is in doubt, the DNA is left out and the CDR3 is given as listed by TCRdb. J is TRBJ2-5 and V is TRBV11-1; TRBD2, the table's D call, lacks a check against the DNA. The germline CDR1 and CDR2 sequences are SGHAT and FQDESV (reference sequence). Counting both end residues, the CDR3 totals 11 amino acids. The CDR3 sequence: CASSTSETQYF.

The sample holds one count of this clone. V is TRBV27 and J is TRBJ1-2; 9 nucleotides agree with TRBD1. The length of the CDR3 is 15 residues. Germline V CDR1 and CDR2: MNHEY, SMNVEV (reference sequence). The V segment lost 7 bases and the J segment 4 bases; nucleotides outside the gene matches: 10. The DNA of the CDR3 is TGTGCCAGCAACCCGACAGGGGGATATGGCTATGGCTACACCTTC. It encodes CASNPTGGYGYGYTF.

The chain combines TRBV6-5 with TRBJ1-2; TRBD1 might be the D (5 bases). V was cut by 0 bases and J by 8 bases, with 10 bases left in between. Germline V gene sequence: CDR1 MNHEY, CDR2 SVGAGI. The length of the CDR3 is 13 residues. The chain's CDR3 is CASSYSKGNGYTF. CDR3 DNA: TGTGCCAGCAGTTACTCGAAGGGGAACGGCTACACCTTC.

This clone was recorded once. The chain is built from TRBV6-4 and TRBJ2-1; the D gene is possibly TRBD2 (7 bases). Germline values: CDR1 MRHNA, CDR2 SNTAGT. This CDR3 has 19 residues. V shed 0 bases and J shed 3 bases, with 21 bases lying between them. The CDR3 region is CASSDSISGEGGDYNEQFF. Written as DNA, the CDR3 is TGTGCCAGCAGTGACTCTATCTCGGGGGAGGGGGGGGACTACAATGAGCAGTTCTTC.